The 4 T cell receptor beta chains below were found in one sample sequenced in a study of cytomegalovirus exposure and HLA in healthy donors. The PCR had 60 Vbeta and 13 Jbeta primers. Sequencing was performed with immunoSEQ multiplex PCR; in TCRdb, only in-frame clones are kept and a portion is missing. The table shows around 190,000 clones, with about nine tenths occurring only once. Input material: PBMCs. These receptor sequences come from a boy aged 2-15 years in good health and CMV-seronegative.

The chain uses TRBV18 and TRBJ1-5; D ambiguous. Deletions cut 5 bases from V and 4 bases from J, with 12 bases between. The CDR3 is made up of 14 amino acids. The germline gives CDR1 KGHSH, CDR2 LQKENI. CDR3 nucleotides: TGTGCCAGCTCAGAATCGGGATCTAATCAGCCCCAGCATTTT. Protein: CASSESGSNQPQHF.

Comment on this clone: Other nucleotide sequences from this sample produce the same CDR3. This chain connects TRBV28 to TRBJ2-3; possible D gene TRBD2, 6 bases. The CDR3 length is 14 residues. Trimming left V 5 bases short and J 4 bases short, with 13 bases between. Germline V lookup: CDR1 MDHEN, CDR2 SYDVKM. The CDR3: CASSPGGYPDTQYF. CDR3 DNA: TGTGCCAGCAGTCCTGGGGGGTACCCAGATACGCAGTATTTT.

The J gene is TRBJ2-2, the V gene TRBV7-8; 11 bases agree with TRBD2. The CDR3 is 15 residues long. J gave up 5 bases and V 2 bases, and 1 base lay outside the gene matches. Germline V gene lookup returns CDR1 SGHVS and CDR2 FQNEAQ. CDR3 sequence: CASSLTSGRTGELFF. In nucleotides, the CDR3 is TGTGCCAGCAGCTTAACTAGCGGGAGAACCGGGGAGCTGTTTTTT.

The rearrangement links TRBV10-3 to TRBJ2-3; D perhaps matches TRBD1 (7 bases). Germline V gene lookup returns CDR1 ENHRY and CDR2 SYGVKD. V was clipped by 5 bases and J by 5 bases, with 11 bases between them. CDR3 length: 13 amino acids. CDR3 bases: TGTGCCATCAGTAGACAGGGAGGAGATACGCAGTATTTT. The encoded protein is CAISRQGGDTQYF.